This TCR beta chain is from a study of blood T cell repertoires in COVID-19. V was clipped by 5 bases and J by 1 base; unmatched bases: 6. Germline assignment: CDR1 SEHNR and CDR2 FQNEAQ (reference sequence). This CDR3 has 15 residues. Method: immunoSEQ multiplex PCR; TCRdb's copy keeps in-frame clones and lacks some. The table records more than 250,000 clones, about nine tenths of them present only once. This TCR derives from a woman aged 40 to 50 with acute COVID-19. J is TRBJ1-2 and V is TRBV7-9; 8 bases line up with TRBD1. Specimen: PBMCs or T cells enriched from blood (not recorded which). The CDR3: CASSLVGQVNYGYTF. CDR3 nucleotides: TGTGCCAGCAGCCTAGTGGGACAGGTTAACTATGGCTACACCTTC.